Described below is a single T cell receptor beta chain sequence and its context. This specimen comes from a study of shared clonotypes between healthy human individuals. Study-level information: Plates per donor: three CD4 naive, three CD4 memory, two CD8 naive, one CD8 memory.

Positively selected for CCR7, the CD45RO-negative cells used as naive CD8 cells excluded terminally differentiated effector memory CD45RA+ cells. Trimming left V 2 bases short and J 2 bases short, with 10 bases between. CDR3 size: 14 residues. Germline V gene data show CDR1 as SGHAT and CDR2 as FQNNGV. The authors split each subset's genomic DNA evenly across several immunoSEQ plates. Measured with immunoSEQ multiplex PCR; TCRdb has only the in-frame clones, and not every one. Of about 2 million clones in the sample, about 95% were seen once. The rearrangement uses TRBV11-2 and TRBJ2-7; the D call may be TRBD1 or TRBD2 (6 bases each). Input material: naive CD8+ T cells sorted from blood. The sequence was obtained from a man between 18 and 29 years old in good health. This chain's CDR3 is CASSLIGGAYEQYF. CDR3 bases: TGTGCCAGCAGCTTAATCGGGGGCGCCTACGAGCAGTACTTC.